The 25 T cell receptor beta chains below all came from one sample that was sequenced in a study of blood T cell repertoires in COVID-19. Sequenced by immunoSEQ multiplex PCR; TCRdb stores in-frame clones only, minus some. The sample holds some 86,000 clones, approximately 81% seen once. The sample consisted of peripheral blood. Every receptor here comes from a woman in her seventies with acute or convalescent COVID-19.

The chain is built from TRBV2 and TRBJ2-7, with 8 bases lining up with TRBD1. This CDR3 comprises 17 residues. The ends lost 2 bases at V and 2 bases at J; junction bases unmatched: 11. CDR1 and CDR2 (germline): SNHLY, FYNNEI. In DNA, the CDR3 is TGTGCCAGCAGTGAACCCCCTATCAGGACAGGGACCTACGAGCAGTACGTC. Protein sequence: CASSEPPIRTGTYEQYV.

This chain links TRBV5-8 with TRBJ1-5; D gene ambiguous. With 0 bases removed from V and 1 base from J, the gap between germline ends came to 8 bases. CDR1 SGHTS and CDR2 YDEGEE come from the germline V gene. This CDR3 region has 15 residues. The CDR3: CASSLGHQSNQPQHF. The CDR3 DNA reads TGTGCCAGCAGCTTGGGACATCAGAGCAATCAGCCCCAGCATTTT.

V gene TRBV21-1 combines with J gene TRBJ2-2; the D call in the table, TRBD2, was not verified against the DNA. TRBV21-1 is assigned pseudogene status. The CDR3 has 19 residues. The CDR3 DNA sequence: TGTGCCAGCAGCAAAGCGCTTATAAGGATTAGCGGCTACACCGGGGAGCTGTTTTTT. It specifies CASSKALIRISGYTGELFF.

The rearrangement links TRBV20-1 to TRBJ1-3; the D gene is possibly TRBD1 (6 bases). Germline V gene sequence: CDR1 DFQATT, CDR2 SNEGSKA (reference sequence). The CDR3 extends over 16 amino acids. The V end was cut by 3 bases, the J end by 0 bases, with 15 bases between. CDR3 coding DNA: TGCAGTGCTAGTGAGTCAGGGGAGAGCTCTGGAAACACCATATATTTT. Translation gives CSASESGESSGNTIYF.

V is TRBV7-2 and J is TRBJ2-1; 7 nucleotides line up with TRBD1. The V and J ends lost 5 bases and 6 bases, in that order; junction bases with no gene match: 10. CDR3 size: 15 residues. Germline V CDR1 and CDR2: SGHTA, FQGNSA. The CDR3, as DNA: TGTGCCAGCAGCCCCCAGGGGACAGTTGGCAATGAGCAGTTCTTC. This encodes CASSPQGTVGNEQFF.

The table lists this clone with many counts. This chain links TRBV3-1 (or the pseudogene TRBV3-2) with TRBJ1-2; unclear D gene. Between the trimmed V and J ends, which lost 2 bases and 8 bases, there was a span of 15 bases. The CDR3 extends over 14 amino acids. Germline V gene data show CDR1 as LGHDT and CDR2 as YNNKEL (reference sequence). DNA for the CDR3: TGTGCCAGCAGCCAAAACCAAAACGCTAGGGGCTACACCTTC. It yields the protein CASSQNQNARGYTF.

This clone was seen just once. V is TRBV6-5 and J is TRBJ2-7, with 7 positions matching TRBD1. After removal of 6 bases from V and 6 bases from J, the junction contained 8 bases not matched to a gene. The CDR3 extends over 13 amino acids. Germline V gives CDR1 MNHEY, CDR2 SVGAGI. The CDR3 DNA sequence: TGTGCCAGCAGCCGGGCGTCAGGGGGCGAGCAGTACGTC. It yields the protein CASSRASGGEQYV.

V usage is TRBV19 and J usage is TRBJ2-2; possibly TRBD2 for D (5 bases). CDR1 is LNHDA, CDR2 SQIVND, per germline (reference sequence). V lost 2 bases, J lost 8 bases, and 6 bases lay in between. The CDR3 extends over 12 amino acids. The CDR3 sequence is CASSIRGGELFF. The CDR3 DNA follows: TGTGCCAGTAGTATACGGGGTGGGGAGCTGTTTTTT.

The rearrangement joins TRBV9 to TRBJ2-1, with 10 bases identical to TRBD2. The germline V gene has CDR1 SGDLS and CDR2 YYNGEE. The CDR3 runs 16 residues. V gave up 2 bases and J gave up 3 bases; unmatched junction bases: 5. The CDR3 DNA reads as TGTGCCAGCAGCGTGGGTAGCGGGGGGTACTACAATGAGCAGTTCTTC. Translation: CASSVGSGGYYNEQFF.

Here the CDR3 DNA reads TGTGCCAGCAGTGAACTCTTGGAGACTGAAGCTTTCTTT. Translation: CASSELLETEAFF. The chain employs TRBV6-1 and TRBJ1-1; D is ambiguous. This CDR3 spans 13 amino acids. Germline values: CDR1 MNHNS, CDR2 SASEGT. V shed 2 bases and J shed 5 bases, with 9 bases lying between them.

The rearrangement joins TRBV11-3 to TRBJ2-2; 14 bases are shared with TRBD2. CDR1 SGHNT and CDR2 YENEEA come from the germline V gene. With 5 bases clipped from V and 5 bases from J, the junction kept 16 bases outside the gene matches. The length of the CDR3 is 20 residues. Here the CDR3 DNA reads TGTGCCAGCAGCCTGAGGAGATCGGGACTAGCGGGAGTACGGACCGGGGAGCTGTTTTTT. This translates into CASSLRRSGLAGVRTGELFF.

The rearrangement links TRBV27 to TRBJ2-3, with D possibly TRBD1 on 6 matching bases. Germline V CDR1 and CDR2: MNHEY, SMNVEV (reference sequence). Between the trimmed V and J ends, which lost 3 bases and 6 bases, there was a span of 16 bases. CDR3 length: 15 amino acids. The CDR3 here is CASSFNRVPKDTQYF. The CDR3 DNA follows: TGTGCCAGCAGTTTCAACAGGGTCCCAAAGGATACGCAGTATTTT.

The V call is TRBV6-5, the J call TRBJ2-4; 7 bases are shared with TRBD2. The CDR3 covers 14 residues. Per the germline V gene, CDR1 is MNHEY and CDR2 is SVGAGI. J lost 4 bases, V lost 3 bases, and 3 bases had no gene match. The CDR3 nucleotides are TGTGCCAGCAGTTATCGGGGACTAAAAAACATTCAGTACTTC. Translation gives CASSYRGLKNIQYF.

The chain carries TRBV2 and TRBJ2-1, with TRBD2 identical over 12 bases. Looked up from germline, CDR1 is SNHLY and CDR2 is FYNNEI. The CDR3 has 14 residues. J lost 8 bases, V lost 4 bases, and 3 bases had no gene match. CDR3 nucleotide sequence: TGTGCCAGCAGTGTCACTAGCGGGGGGCATGAGCAGTTCTTC. Protein product: CASSVTSGGHEQFF.

The rearrangement links TRBV18 to TRBJ2-7; 8 bases line up with TRBD1. Germline lookup yields CDR1 KGHSH and CDR2 LQKENI. V gave up 3 bases and J gave up 7 bases; unmatched junction bases: 8. The CDR3 has 14 amino acids. CDR3 protein: CASSPGRGRWEQYV. The DNA for the CDR3 is TGTGCCAGCTCACCTGGCAGGGGGCGCTGGGAGCAGTACGTC.

The chain combines TRBV28 with TRBJ1-1, with TRBD1 as a possible D gene (6 bases). Trimming pared 1 base from V and 4 bases from J, leaving 13 bases between. The CDR3 is made up of 15 amino acids. Germline V gives CDR1 MDHEN, CDR2 SYDVKM. The CDR3 nucleotides are TGTGCCAGCAGTTTATCGGGGGGCACGGGCACTGAAGCTTTCTTT. Its protein is CASSLSGGTGTEAFF.

The chain has TRBV6-1 and TRBJ2-3, with D possibly matching TRBD2 (6 bases). Trimming took off 2 bases at V and 1 base at J, with 19 bases between the two ends. Germline assignment: CDR1 MNHNS and CDR2 SASEGT. The CDR3 is made up of 18 amino acids. The CDR3 spells CASSERRMGGTGTDTQYF. The CDR3 nucleotides read TGTGCCAGCAGTGAAAGGAGGATGGGCGGGACCGGCACAGATACGCAGTATTTT.

V gene TRBV7-2 combines with J gene TRBJ2-7; D is unresolved. Trimming stripped 5 bases from V and 2 bases from J, with 10 bases between. Germline CDR1 SGHTA, CDR2 FQGNSA. This CDR3 comprises 13 residues. The chain's CDR3 is CASSPPGPYEQYV. Written as DNA, the CDR3 is TGTGCCAGCAGCCCGCCAGGCCCCTACGAGCAGTACGTC.

This clone showed up many times. The chain has TRBV2 and TRBJ2-3; 7 nucleotides agree with TRBD1. Looked up from germline, CDR1 is SNHLY and CDR2 is FYNNEI. V lost 6 bases, J lost 4 bases, and 7 bases stayed unmatched. The CDR3 spans 14 residues. CDR3 sequence reads: CASRPTGVADTQYF. The CDR3 bases are TGTGCCAGCAGACCTACAGGGGTAGCAGATACGCAGTATTTT.

The chain is built from TRBV7-2 and TRBJ1-1; TRBD1 matches at 9 bases. Trimming took 5 bases from V and 0 from J; bases not matched to a gene: 10. This CDR3 spans 17 amino acids. Germline CDR1 reads SGHTA; CDR2 reads FQGNSA. CDR3 coding DNA: TGTGCCAGCAGCCGGGACAGGGCCATTTACATGAACACTGAAGCTTTCTTT. Protein: CASSRDRAIYMNTEAFF.

This clone was seen only once. The chain is built from TRBV16 and TRBJ2-7, with D maybe TRBD1 (5 bases). Per the germline V gene, CDR1 is KGHSY and CDR2 is FQNENV. V lost 4 bases, J lost 3 bases, and 10 bases lay in between. There are 13 residues in the CDR3. CDR3 residues: CASSPQADYEQYV. As DNA, the CDR3 is TGTGCCAGCAGCCCACAGGCTGACTACGAGCAGTACGTC.

The chain combines TRBV30 with TRBJ2-1; 7 positions agree with TRBD1. The CDR3 sequence is 14 residues long. Germline loops: CDR1 GTSNPN, CDR2 SVGIG (reference sequence). V trimming: 3 bases; J trimming: 8 bases; junction bases outside the gene matches: 10. The CDR3 nucleotides are TGTGCCTGGAGGGGCCCGTGGCAGGGGGATGAGCAGTTCTTC. Protein sequence: CAWRGPWQGDEQFF.

The chain is built from TRBV29-1 and TRBJ2-5, with a possible D match to TRBD1 (9 bases). Trimming cost V 6 bases and J 5 bases, with 19 bases left between them. There are 14 residues in the CDR3. The germline CDR1 and CDR2 sequences are SQVTM and ANQGSEA. The CDR3 nucleotides read TGCAGCGTCGGGGGGGACAGGGTAGGGGAGACCCAGTACTTC. Translated: CSVGGDRVGETQYF.

The gene calls are TRBV30 and TRBJ2-1; a possible D gene is TRBD2 (6 bases). The ends were cut back, 8 bases at V and 3 bases at J, with 17 bases in the middle. The CDR3 is 14 residues long. The V gene's germline CDR1 is GTSNPN and CDR2 SVGIG (reference sequence). The CDR3 DNA reads as TGTGCCGGCACTACTAGCTCACTCTACAATGAGCAGTTCTTC. Protein: CAGTTSSLYNEQFF.

The gene calls are TRBV24-1 and TRBJ2-1; a possible D gene is TRBD2 (6 bases). V lost 9 bases to trimming and J lost 10 bases, with 18 bases between them. The CDR3 is 13 amino acids. Germline V CDR1 and CDR2: KGHDR, SFDVKD. CDR3 in amino acids: CATGRDSVREQFF. The CDR3 region has the DNA TGTGCCACCGGCCGGGACTCCGTTCGGGAGCAGTTCTTC.